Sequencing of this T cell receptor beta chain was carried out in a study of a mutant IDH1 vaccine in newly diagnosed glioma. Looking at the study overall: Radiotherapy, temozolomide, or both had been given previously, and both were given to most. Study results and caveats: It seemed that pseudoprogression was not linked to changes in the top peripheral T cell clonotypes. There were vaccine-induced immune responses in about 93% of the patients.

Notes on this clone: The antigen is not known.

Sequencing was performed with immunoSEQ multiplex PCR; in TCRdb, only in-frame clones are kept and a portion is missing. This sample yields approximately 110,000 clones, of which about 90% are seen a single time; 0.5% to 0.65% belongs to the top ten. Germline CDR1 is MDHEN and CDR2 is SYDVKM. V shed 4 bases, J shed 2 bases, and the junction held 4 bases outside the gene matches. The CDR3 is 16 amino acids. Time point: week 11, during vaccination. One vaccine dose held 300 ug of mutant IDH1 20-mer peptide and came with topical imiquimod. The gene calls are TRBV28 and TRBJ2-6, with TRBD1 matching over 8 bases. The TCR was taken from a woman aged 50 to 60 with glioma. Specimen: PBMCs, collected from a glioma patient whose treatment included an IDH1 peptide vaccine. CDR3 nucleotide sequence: TGTGCCAGCAGTTACCAGGGGGCTCCTGGGGCCAACGTCCTGACTTTC. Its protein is CASSYQGAPGANVLTF.